A single sample is the source of the 28 T cell receptor beta chains below, sequenced in a study of T cell clonality in common variable immunodeficiency. Clones were read by immunoSEQ multiplex PCR, and TCRdb kept only the in-frame ones, dropping some. This repertoire lists roughly 50,000 clones without singletons; 3% to 4% sits in the top ten. The sample taken for sequencing was peripheral blood mononuclear cells. Receptors were obtained from a person aged 18-69 years in good health.

About this clone: Relative to the germline gene, one junction end is altered; a read error may explain this. The read comes to an end 3 residues before the CDR3 does, leaving the germline J gene to fill in the end. The sample has other DNA sequences that encode this CDR3 too. The chain employs TRBV19 and TRBJ1-3, with D tentatively TRBD1 (5 bases). This CDR3 comprises 15 residues. The V gene's germline CDR1 is LNHDA and CDR2 SQIVND (reference sequence). CDR3 residues: CASSIMSGAGNTIYF. CDR3 bases read: TGTGCCAGTAGTATAATGAGCGGGGCTGGAAACACA.

This clone has a count of ten or more. The read ends 3 residues early relative to the CDR3; the germline J gene fills the gap. The chain couples TRBV11-2 to TRBJ2-3, with 10 bases that match TRBD1. Germline trimming cut 1 base from V and 4 bases from J; bases unmatched to any gene: 2. Germline V gives CDR1 SGHAT, CDR2 FQNNGV. The CDR3 has 15 residues. The CDR3 loop reads CASSLGTGGSDTQYF. The covered CDR3 bases are TGTGCCAGCAGCTTAGGGACAGGGGGGTCAGATACG.

In this sample, this clone turned up many times. The CDR3 sequence: CASSLLAGDEQFF. The part of the CDR3 DNA that was read is TGTGCCAGCAGCTTACTAGCGGGAGATGAG. This chain uses TRBV5-4 with TRBJ2-1; the match to TRBD2 covers 11 bases. Read sequence stops 3 residues before the CDR3 end, and the germline J gene provides the missing end. Germline loops: CDR1 SGHNT, CDR2 YYREEE (reference sequence). This CDR3 spans 13 amino acids. Unmatched junction bases numbered 0, after V lost 2 bases and J lost 8 bases.

The table lists this clone with many counts. The sequence runs out 3 residues before the end of the CDR3; the remainder is reconstructed from the germline J gene. The J gene is TRBJ2-3, the V gene TRBV20-1, with D tentatively TRBD2 (6 bases). Trimming shortened V by 4 bases and J by 2 bases, and 31 bases separated the two germline ends. The length of the CDR3 is 20 residues. Germline CDR1 and CDR2: DFQATT and SNEGSKA (reference sequence). The covered CDR3 bases are TGCAGTGCTACCCCTCCCCTCGGTGCGGGGAAGGGTTGGGACACAGATACG. Translating gives CSATPPLGAGKGWDTDT. The complete CDR3 sequence is CSATPPLGAGKGWDTDTQYF.

There are many counts of this clone. From the germline J gene comes the end of the CDR3, since the read stops 3 residues before it. V gene TRBV5-1 combines with J gene TRBJ1-1; D ambiguous. V was cut by 2 bases and J by 3 bases, with 17 bases left in between. From germline, CDR1 is SGHRS and CDR2 YFSETQ. The CDR3 sequence is 16 residues long. CDR3 DNA, as far as it was read: TGCGCCAGCAGCTTCGAAGGAAACCCGAGGGACACTGAA. This sequence encodes CASSFEGNPRDTE. In full, the CDR3 reads CASSFEGNPRDTEAFF.

This clone appeared many times. Read sequence stops 3 residues before the CDR3 end, and the germline J gene provides the missing end. V is TRBV30 and J is TRBJ1-2; 7 bases are a match to TRBD1. The ends lost 2 bases at V and 4 bases at J; junction bases unmatched: 4. The CDR3 is 13 residues long. The V gene's germline CDR1 is GTSNPN and CDR2 SVGIG (reference sequence). CDR3 bases read: TGTGCCTGGAGTCGGGACAGACCCTATGGC. It encodes CAWSRDRPYG. The whole CDR3 sequence reads CAWSRDRPYGYTF.

In this sample, this clone turned up many times. Coverage ceases 3 residues before the CDR3 finishes, and the germline J gene fills in the end. The chain carries TRBV6-1 and TRBJ1-2, with D tentatively TRBD1 (6 bases). CDR1 is MNHNS, CDR2 SASEGT, per germline. CDR3 length: 14 amino acids. The CDR3 here is CASSGSRTVMGYTF. CDR3 DNA (partial): TGTGCCAGCAGTGGATCGCGGACAGTTATGGGC.

This clone was counted at least ten times. Relative to the germline gene, one junction end is altered; a read error may explain this. The missing CDR3 end, 3 residues past where the read stops, is filled in from the germline J gene. The chain has TRBV4-2 and TRBJ2-3; 10 bases agree with TRBD2. CDR1 and CDR2 (germline): LGHNA, YNFKEQ. The CDR3 runs 18 residues. The CDR3 DNA, read in part, is TGCGCCAGCAGCCGGGCGAAACCGGGACTAGCGCGATCAGATACG. This gives the protein CASSRAKPGLARSDT. The full CDR3 protein reads CASSRAKPGLARSDTQYF.

Many counts were recorded for this clone. The missing CDR3 end, 3 residues past where the read stops, is filled in from the germline J gene. This sequence joins TRBV20-1 and TRBJ1-4; 7 positions match TRBD1. V gave up 6 bases and J gave up 0 bases; unmatched junction bases: 10. CDR3 size: 16 residues. The germline V gene encodes CDR1 DFQATT and CDR2 SNEGSKA (reference sequence). The CDR3 is CSAIRQGSATNEKLFF. CDR3 bases read: TGCAGTGCGATTAGACAGGGAAGTGCAACTAATGAAAAA.

Details on this clone: The sequence runs out 3 residues before the end of the CDR3; the remainder is reconstructed from the germline J gene. The chain carries TRBV30 and TRBJ1-2; D is unresolved. This CDR3 is 13 amino acids long. CDR1 GTSNPN and CDR2 SVGIG come from the germline V gene (reference sequence). The sequenced part of the CDR3 DNA is TGTGCCTGGAGTTTCGACATGTCCTACGAC. Encoded protein: CAWSFDMSYD. The complete CDR3 protein is CAWSFDMSYDYTF.

This clone was found a few times. The read finishes 3 residues shy of the CDR3 end, and the germline J gene is used to complete it. V and J are TRBV2 and TRBJ2-3; the D gene is possibly TRBD1 (6 bases). The CDR3 is made up of 14 amino acids. CDR1 and CDR2 (germline): SNHLY, FYNNEI. The CDR3 sequence is CASRDGTGSQPQYF. CDR3 DNA (partial): TGTGCCAGCAGGGACGGTACAGGGTCTCAGCCG.

This clone was recorded a few times. The sequenced fragment ends 3 residues before the CDR3 boundary, so the rest is inferred from the germline J gene. The V and J genes are TRBV30 and TRBJ2-7, with a tentative D call TRBD1 (8 bases). V was cut by 5 bases and J by 0 bases, with 23 bases left in between. CDR1 GTSNPN and CDR2 SVGIG come from the germline V gene (reference sequence). The CDR3 loop spans 17 amino acids. The sequenced part of the CDR3 DNA is TGTGCCTGGCTGGACAGGGAGGGCGACCAAGCCTCCTACGAG. Translated: CAWLDREGDQASYE. The full-length CDR3 reads as CAWLDREGDQASYEQYF.

This clone was seen ten or more times. The read falls 3 residues short of the CDR3 end, and the missing part is taken from the germline J gene. This rearrangement joins TRBV7-9 to TRBJ1-1, with D possibly TRBD1 on 6 matching bases. Germline assignment: CDR1 SEHNR and CDR2 FQNEAQ (reference sequence). The CDR3 runs to 14 residues. Trimming shortened V by 5 bases and J by 4 bases, and 14 bases separated the two germline ends. Partial CDR3 DNA: TGTGCCAGCAGCGCTGACAGGCTGGGCACTGAA. This translates into CASSADRLGTE. The whole CDR3 protein reads CASSADRLGTEAFF.

The sample holds many counts of this clone. The read ends 3 residues shy of where the CDR3 ends; the end is completed using the germline J gene. The chain is built from TRBV20-1 and TRBJ1-1, with a weak D call TRBD1 (6 bases). Between the trimmed V and J ends, which lost 1 base and 0 bases, there was a span of 12 bases. CDR3 length: 15 amino acids. The germline gives CDR1 DFQATT, CDR2 SNEGSKA (reference sequence). The DNA read from the CDR3 is TGCAGTGCTAGAGCCCCGACAGGAATGAACACTGAA. Translating it yields CSARAPTGMNTE. In full, the CDR3 reads CSARAPTGMNTEAFF.

As regards this clone: The read gets to within 3 residues of the CDR3 end, and the germline J gene fills in the rest. The chain employs TRBV19 and TRBJ1-1; D is undetermined. The CDR3 spans 12 residues. With 6 bases removed from V and 3 bases from J, the gap between germline ends came to 8 bases. Germline CDR1 reads LNHDA; CDR2 reads SQIVND (reference sequence). CDR3 in amino acids: CASRWSDTEAFF. CDR3 DNA, as far as it was read: TGTGCCAGTAGGTGGTCGGACACTGAA.

In this sample, this clone turned up a few times. From the germline J gene comes the end of the CDR3, since the read stops 3 residues before it. V and J are TRBV19 and TRBJ1-1, with TRBD1 matching 8 bases. The germline gives CDR1 LNHDA, CDR2 SQIVND (reference sequence). The CDR3 contains 16 residues. V lost 3 bases to trimming and J lost 1 base; unmatched junction nucleotides: 7. This CDR3 is CASSISPGTGNTEAFF. The DNA read from the CDR3 is TGTGCCAGTAGTATTAGTCCCGGGACAGGGAACACTGAA. Complete variable domain (other parts from reference TRBV19 and TRBJ1-1): DGGITQSPKYLFRKEGQNVTLSCEQNLNHDAMYWYRQDPGQGLRLIYYSQIVNDFQKGDIAEGYSVSREKKESFPLTVTSAQKNPTAFYLCASSISPGTGNTEAFFGQGTRLTVV.

This clone was found many times. The read halts 3 residues ahead of the CDR3 end, with the missing end drawn from the germline J gene. The V and J genes are TRBV20-1 and TRBJ2-2; 7 bases are a match to TRBD1. The CDR3 is 15 amino acids. J gave up 7 bases and V 3 bases, and 11 bases lay outside the gene matches. CDR1 DFQATT and CDR2 SNEGSKA come from the germline V gene (reference sequence). The DNA read from the CDR3 is TGCAGTGCTAGGCACAGGGGTGATGGGAGCGGGGAG. Its protein is CSARHRGDGSGE. The CDR3 in full is CSARHRGDGSGELFF.

In its sample, this clone was seen many times. Read sequence stops 3 residues before the CDR3 end, and the germline J gene provides the missing end. This chain joins TRBV6-1 and TRBJ1-4, with TRBD1 matching 9 bases. The CDR3 has 14 amino acids. Losses at the gene ends were 2 bases for V and 7 bases for J; bases not matched to a gene: 2. Germline-derived CDR1 and CDR2 are MNHNS and SASEGT. The CDR3 is CASSENRGPEKLFF. The sequenced part of the CDR3 DNA is TGTGCCAGCAGTGAAAACAGGGGGCCTGAAAAA.

This clone was counted at least ten times. The sequence runs out 3 residues before the end of the CDR3; the remainder is reconstructed from the germline J gene. V gene TRBV20-1 combines with J gene TRBJ2-7; 9 bases fit TRBD1. After removal of 2 bases from V and 3 bases from J, the junction contained 5 bases not matched to a gene. This CDR3 is built from 14 residues. Per germline, CDR1 DFQATT and CDR2 SNEGSKA (reference sequence). This chain's CDR3 is CSARQGQGIYEQYF. The sequenced part of the CDR3 DNA is TGCAGTGCTAGACAGGGACAGGGCATCTACGAG.

Regarding this clone: The CDR3 end lies 3 residues beyond the end of the read and is filled in from the germline J gene. This chain uses TRBV2 with TRBJ1-2; D is unclear. The CDR3 covers 14 residues. Germline V CDR1 and CDR2: SNHLY, FYNNEI. The CDR3 loop is CASTWTRLTDTYTF. The sequenced part of the CDR3 DNA is TGTGCCAGCACATGGACTAGGCTCACAGATACC.

About this clone: Sequencing ends 3 residues short of the CDR3 end; the germline J gene provides the rest. The rearrangement uses TRBV19 and TRBJ2-1; 8 bases map to TRBD2. The CDR3 extends over 16 amino acids. The trim removed 5 bases at V and 4 bases at J, leaving 10 bases unmatched. Germline V CDR1 and CDR2: LNHDA, SQIVND (reference sequence). The DNA read from the CDR3 is TGTGCCAGTAGTCAAGCGGGAGTGGCGGGGTACAATGAG. It specifies CASSQAGVAGYNE. The entire CDR3 reads CASSQAGVAGYNEQFF.

As regards this clone: Coverage ceases 3 residues before the CDR3 finishes, and the germline J gene fills in the end. The rearrangement joins TRBV19 to TRBJ1-1; 7 bases align to TRBD1. The length of the CDR3 is 14 residues. Trimming at V came to 3 bases and at J to 6 bases, leaving 7 bases not matched to a gene. Germline values: CDR1 LNHDA, CDR2 SQIVND (reference sequence). CDR3 amino acids: CASSIETGAAEAFF. The sequenced part of the CDR3 DNA is TGTGCCAGTAGTATCGAAACAGGGGCCGCTGAA.

This clone showed up many times. The read ends 3 residues before the CDR3 terminus; that terminus is restored from the germline J gene. This chain joins TRBV5-1 and TRBJ2-2; D is unresolved. The CDR3 is 14 residues long. In germline, CDR1 is SGHRS, CDR2 YFSETQ. V was pared by 4 bases and J by 4 bases, with 11 bases between. The chain's CDR3 is CASSLGSTTGELFF. CDR3 DNA, as far as it was read: TGCGCCAGCAGCCTTGGTAGTACCACCGGGGAG.

This clone was seen ten or more times. The CDR3 end falls 3 residues outside the read, so it is completed with the germline J gene. V usage is TRBV7-3 and J usage is TRBJ2-2, with 9 bases fitting TRBD2. The ends lost 9 bases at V and 5 bases at J; junction bases unmatched: 16. The germline CDR1 and CDR2 sequences are SGHTA and FQGTGA. The CDR3 contains 17 residues. The part of the CDR3 DNA that was read is TGTGCCAGGCGGGGGCGGGAGGGCACCGAGGGAACCGGGGAG. Its protein is CARRGREGTEGTGE. The full CDR3 is CARRGREGTEGTGELFF.

This clone occurred a few times. Given a much more abundant clone one base away, this may be a read error. The read stops 3 residues short of the end of the CDR3; the missing end is completed from the germline J gene. Different DNA sequences within this sample yield the same CDR3. This chain uses TRBV7-2 with TRBJ2-5; weak D call: TRBD2 (6 bases). The CDR3 is 14 residues long. V was cut by 3 bases and J by 6 bases, with 14 bases left in between. Germline-derived CDR1 and CDR2 are SGHTA and FQGNSA. The CDR3 sequence is CASSLDRGSKTQYF. The part of the CDR3 DNA that was read is TGTGCCAGCAGCTTGGATCGGGGGTCGAAGACC.

As for this clone: The sequenced fragment ends 3 residues before the CDR3 boundary, so the rest is inferred from the germline J gene. V and J are TRBV5-1 and TRBJ1-2; perhaps TRBD1 as D (5 bases). The CDR3 spans 14 residues. Looked up from germline, CDR1 is SGHRS and CDR2 is YFSETQ. CDR3 protein: CASSLEGYQETYTF. The covered CDR3 bases are TGCGCCAGCAGCTTGGAGGGGTACCAAGAGACC.

This clone was seen many times. The read falls 3 residues short of the CDR3 end, and the missing part is taken from the germline J gene. The chain recombines TRBV19 with TRBJ2-2; 14 nucleotides align to TRBD2. The CDR3 is 18 residues long. V was pared by 2 bases and J by 4 bases, with 6 bases of the junction left unmatched. Germline V lookup: CDR1 LNHDA, CDR2 SQIVND (reference sequence). This chain's CDR3 is CASSIRLAGGPLTGELFF. CDR3 DNA (partial): TGTGCCAGTAGTATACGACTAGCGGGAGGGCCGCTCACCGGGGAG.

The sample holds many counts of this clone. The read falls 3 residues short of the CDR3 end, and the missing part is taken from the germline J gene. The V gene is TRBV30, the J gene TRBJ2-2, with 7 bases aligning to TRBD1. This CDR3 is 16 amino acids long. The germline gives CDR1 GTSNPN, CDR2 SVGIG (reference sequence). Losses at the gene ends were 5 bases for V and 0 bases for J; bases not matched to a gene: 9. The CDR3 sequence: CAWGIPGTANTGELFF. Partial CDR3 DNA: TGTGCCTGGGGCATCCCGGGGACAGCGAACACCGGGGAG.